The subject of this entry is one T cell receptor (beta chain). The CDR3 runs 14 residues. V was pared by 11 bases and J by 4 bases, with 13 bases of the junction left unmatched. Germline CDR1 and CDR2: ENHRY and SYGVKD. Here immunoSEQ multiplex PCR was the method, and the copy in TCRdb shows in-frame clones only, minus some. The sample shows tens of thousands of clones, about 86% of them seen only once. This sample was included in a study of OX40 agonist ivuxolimab in advanced cancers. The TCR comes from an adult with an advanced solid tumor such as melanoma, head and neck, liver or kidney cancer. This chain connects TRBV10-3 to TRBJ2-7, with 8 bases lining up with TRBD1. This specimen was CD4+ or CD8+ T cells sorted from blood, taken in a trial of the OX40 agonist ivuxolimab. The CDR3 spells CAVKGGQGAYEQYF. The CDR3 DNA is TGTGCCGTCAAAGGCGGCCAGGGGGCTTACGAGCAGTACTTC.